The rows below give T cell receptor beta chains drawn from one sample of a study of T cell repertoires in cytomegalovirus infection. Using its own MiXCR run on the reads, TCRdb lists one record per CDR3 protein. The table includes some 180,000 distinct CDR3 sequences, 15% to 20% detected once. The sequencing sample was made of CD8+ T cells from PBMCs. These receptors were obtained from a human donor in good health (CMV status not recorded). Some clones in this sample may be carry-over from other donors' samples. The CDR3 runs from the conserved cysteine through the conserved F or W. D genes are given only for firm matches. Part of the rows lack a size; the others show once, few, many or a class for expanded clones.

TRBD2 TRBJ2-1 TRBV30 many CAWSVEGLADYNEQFF TGTGCCTGGAGTGTAGAGGGGCTAGCGGACTACAATGAGCAGTTCTTC
NA TRBJ1-1 TRBV7-7 NA CASSRNRNTEAFF TGTGCCAGCAGCCGTAACAGGAACACTGAAGCTTTCTTT
NA TRBJ1-1 TRBV27 NA CASSLWSEPGAPLNTEAFF TGTGCCAGCAGTTTATGGAGCGAACCAGGGGCTCCTCTGAACACTGAAGCTTTCTTT
TRBD2 TRBJ2-3 TRBV6-2/TRBV6-3 NA CASSYSRLAGADTQYF TGTGCCAGCAGTTACTCGAGGCTAGCGGGGGCTGATACGCAGTATTTT
NA TRBJ2-3 TRBV10-2 few CASRAGLTDTQYF TGCGCCAGCAGGGCGGGACTGACAGATACGCAGTATTTT
NA TRBJ2-3 TRBV7-9 NA CASSPRQGGNTQYF TGTGCCAGCAGCCCGCGGCAAGGGGGAAATACGCAGTATTTT
TRBD1 TRBJ1-5 TRBV7-9 NA CASSLGGGGGQPQHF TGTGCCAGCAGCTTGGGAGGGGGCGGGGGGCAGCCCCAGCATTTT
NA TRBJ2-5 TRBV6-1 NA CASSDAGTSKGTQYF TGTGCCAGCAGTGACGCCGGGACCTCGAAGGGGACCCAGTACTTC
NA TRBJ2-1 TRBV6-2/TRBV6-3 NA CASVRATREKEQFF TGTGCCAGCGTTAGGGCGACGAGGGAGAAGGAGCAGTTCTTC
NA TRBJ2-1 TRBV28 NA CASSLPGYNEQFF TGTGCCAGCAGTTTACCAGGTTACAATGAGCAGTTCTTC
TRBD2 TRBJ2-2 TRBV7-2 few CASSLFRSGGGTGELFF TGTGCCAGCAGCTTATTCCGTTCGGGGGGAGGGACCGGGGAGCTGTTTTTT
NA TRBJ2-1 TRBV9 NA CASSAEGGRAYNEQFF TGTGCCAGCAGCGCCGAAGGAGGGCGCGCCTACAATGAGCAGTTCTTC
NA TRBJ2-1 TRBV9 medium-sized CASSFRDNSYNEQFF TGTGCCAGCAGCTTCCGGGACAACTCCTACAATGAGCAGTTCTTC
NA TRBJ1-5 TRBV7-2 many CASSLERVDQPQHF TGTGCCAGCAGCTTAGAGAGGGTTGACCAGCCCCAGCATTTT
TRBD2 TRBJ2-1 TRBV29-1 NA CSVEEPGLATREQFF TGCAGCGTTGAAGAACCGGGACTAGCGACTCGTGAGCAGTTCTTC
NA TRBJ1-6 TRBV7-9 NA CASSSTRSYNSPLHF TGTGCCAGCAGCTCTACGAGGTCCTATAATTCACCCCTCCACTTT
NA TRBJ2-6 TRBV13 NA CASSLGSASGANVLTF TGTGCCAGCAGCTTAGGGTCCGCCTCTGGGGCCAACGTCCTGACTTTC
TRBD1 TRBJ2-7 TRBV28 NA CASTFGQGETYEQYF TGTGCCAGCACCTTTGGACAGGGAGAAACCTACGAGCAGTACTTC
NA TRBJ2-1 TRBV7-2 NA CASSLVEGSSYNEQFF TGTGCCAGCAGCTTAGTAGAGGGGAGCTCCTACAATGAGCAGTTCTTC
NA TRBJ1-1 TRBV6-5 NA CASSPDSLNTEAFF TGTGCCAGCAGTCCTGACAGCCTGAACACTGAAGCTTTCTTT
NA TRBJ1-1 TRBV6-2/TRBV6-3 few CASSYAATEAFF TGTGCCAGCAGTTACGCGGCTACTGAAGCTTTCTTT
TRBD1 TRBJ2-2 TRBV7-9 few CASSLTTGGTGELFF TGTGCCAGCAGCTTAACGACAGGGGGCACCGGGGAGCTGTTTTTT
NA TRBJ2-7 TRBV7-9 NA CASSGGLTGLVYEQYF TGTGCCAGCAGCGGGGGACTGACAGGACTCGTCTACGAGCAGTACTTC
NA TRBJ2-7 TRBV20-1 few CSARDPGTGYEQYF TGCAGTGCTAGAGATCCCGGGACGGGCTACGAGCAGTACTTC
NA TRBJ2-5 TRBV6-2/TRBV6-3 NA CASRYKTQYF TGTGCCAGCAGGTACAAGACCCAGTACTTC
TRBD1 TRBJ1-2 TRBV6-1 NA CARSDRQGYGYTF TGTGCCCGCAGTGACCGACAGGGCTATGGCTACACCTTC
NA TRBJ1-3 TRBV28 NA CASSLPIGNTIYF TGTGCCAGCAGTTTACCTATTGGAAACACCATATATTTT
TRBD2 TRBJ2-1 TRBV28 few CASSSRERGAHWNEQFF TGTGCCAGCAGTTCGAGGGAGCGGGGGGCCCACTGGAATGAGCAGTTCTTC
TRBD2 TRBJ2-1 TRBV19 few CASSPSGGEREQFF TGTGCCAGTTCTCCTAGCGGGGGGGAACGGGAGCAGTTCTTC
NA TRBJ2-7 TRBV20-1 few CSARESGYEQYF TGCAGTGCTAGAGAGTCCGGGTACGAGCAGTACTTC
NA TRBJ1-5 TRBV7-9 NA CASSLSMSNQPQHF TGTGCCAGCAGCTTAAGTATGTCCAATCAGCCCCAGCATTTT
NA TRBJ1-1 TRBV6-2/TRBV6-3 NA CASRVRGEIRTEAFF TGTGCCAGCAGGGTTCGGGGAGAAATACGAACTGAAGCTTTCTTT
TRBD1 TRBJ1-1 TRBV14 NA CASSPPGRGLSNTEAFF TGTGCCAGCAGCCCCCCCGGCAGGGGGCTTTCGAACACTGAAGCTTTCTTT
TRBD1 TRBJ1-6 TRBV28 few CASSAGTGDSPLHF TGTGCCAGCAGCGCCGGGACAGGGGATTCACCCCTCCACTTT
NA TRBJ1-2 TRBV11-2 NA CASSLSTPASYGYTF TGTGCCAGCAGCTTATCCACTCCAGCCTCCTATGGCTACACCTTC
TRBD1 TRBJ2-7 TRBV29-1 few CSVGGGTGYSYEQYF TGCAGCGTTGGCGGCGGGACAGGCTACTCCTACGAGCAGTACTTC
NA TRBJ1-6 TRBV9 NA CASSVEGSSYNSPLHF TGTGCCAGCAGCGTAGAGGGGAGCTCCTATAATTCACCCCTCCACTTT
NA TRBJ2-7 TRBV7-3 NA CASSSGVGEQYF TGTGCCAGCAGCTCCGGGGTCGGCGAGCAGTATTTC
NA TRBJ2-2 TRBV6-2/TRBV6-3 few CASSYGRGRTGELFF TGTGCCAGCAGTTACGGGCGGGGAAGAACCGGGGAGCTGTTTTTT
NA TRBJ1-1 TRBV14 NA CASSQGSLNTEAFF TGTGCCAGCAGCCAAGGGTCCTTGAACACTGAAGCTTTCTTT
NA TRBJ2-4 TRBV4-1 NA CASSQEEGRWAKNIQYF TGCGCCAGCAGCCAAGAGGAGGGACGTTGGGCCAAAAACATTCAGTACTTC
TRBD1 TRBJ1-2 TRBV12-3/TRBV12-4 few CASSLTGEGYTF TGTGCCAGCAGTTTGACAGGGGAAGGCTACACCTTC
TRBD2 TRBJ2-1 TRBV12-3/TRBV12-4 NA CASSLDWSGGARGNEQFF TGTGCCAGCAGTCTCGACTGGAGCGGGGGGGCGAGGGGCAATGAGCAGTTCTTC
TRBD1 TRBJ1-2 TRBV5-5 NA CASSLVGTGSRNYGYTF TGTGCCAGCAGCTTGGTTGGGACAGGGTCGAGGAACTATGGCTACACCTTC